The present T cell receptor beta chain was sequenced within a study of cytomegalovirus exposure and HLA in healthy donors. V was pared by 5 bases and J by 4 bases, with 12 bases between. The length of the CDR3 is 14 residues. Germline CDR1 and CDR2: MGHDK and SYGVNS. Researchers ran the PCR with 60 Vbeta and 13 Jbeta primers. Clones were read by immunoSEQ multiplex PCR, and TCRdb kept only the in-frame ones, dropping some. The sample shows 95,000 to 100,000 clones, 65% to 80% of them seen only once. Input material: PBMCs. The clonotype originates from a man between 45 and 60 years old in good health and CMV-seronegative. This rearrangement joins TRBV25-1 to TRBJ2-1, with D possibly TRBD1 on 6 matching bases. The CDR3 is CASSWGRGYNEQFF. The DNA for the CDR3 is TGTGCCAGCAGTTGGGGCAGGGGATACAATGAGCAGTTCTTC.